This T cell receptor beta chain is drawn from a study of T-cell reconstitution after alpha-beta-depleted transplantation in children. Whole-study findings and limits: It was reported that alpha-beta T cells came from several hundred expanded graft clones (about two months after transplant).

Points on this clonotype: Its target is not known.

Molecular barcoding with unique molecular identifiers was used for the TCRbeta library. TCRdb redid the calling of the PCR reads with MiXCR, one entry per CDR3 protein. The sample lists approximately 630,000 distinct CDR3 sequences, roughly 14% occurring once. Trimming left V 0 bases short and J 2 bases short, with 12 bases between. Germline V gene lookup returns CDR1 SGHDT and CDR2 YYEEEE. The CDR3 runs 16 residues. The sequence came from a girl aged 2-9 years with congenital amegakaryocytic thrombocytopenia, due to receive a stem cell transplant. The source was PBMCs, collected before TCRalphabeta/CD19-depleted stem cell transplant. V and J are TRBV5-6 and TRBJ1-5, with D unresolved. The CDR3 nucleotides read TGTGCCAGCAGCTTGGGGCCTCCACGAGGCAATCAGCCCCAGCATTTT. Translation: CASSLGPPRGNQPQHF. The full variable domain, completed using reference TRBV5-6 and TRBJ1-5, is DAGVTQSPTHLIKTRGQQVTLRCSPKSGHDTVSWYQQALGQGPQFIFQYYEEEERQRGNFPDRFSGHQFPNYSSELNVNALLLGDSALYLCASSLGPPRGNQPQHFGDGTRLSIL.